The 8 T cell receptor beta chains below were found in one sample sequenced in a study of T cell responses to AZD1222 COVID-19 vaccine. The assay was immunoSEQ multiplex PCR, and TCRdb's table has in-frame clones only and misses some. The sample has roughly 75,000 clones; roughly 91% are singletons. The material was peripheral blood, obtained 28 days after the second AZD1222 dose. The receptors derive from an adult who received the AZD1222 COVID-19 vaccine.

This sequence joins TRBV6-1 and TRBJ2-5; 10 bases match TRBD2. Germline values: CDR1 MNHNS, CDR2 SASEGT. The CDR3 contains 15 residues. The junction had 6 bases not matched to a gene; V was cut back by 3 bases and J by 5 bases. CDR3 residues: CASSEVAGGGETQYF. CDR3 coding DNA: TGTGCCAGCAGTGAGGTAGCGGGGGGTGGGGAGACCCAGTACTTC.

The CDR3 region has the DNA TGTGCCAGCCGGGACAGGGGGCAATCACCCCTCCACTTT. It codes for CASRDRGQSPLHF. The chain employs TRBV28 and TRBJ1-6; 12 bases line up with TRBD1. The germline gives CDR1 MDHEN, CDR2 SYDVKM. CDR3 length: 13 amino acids. V lost 8 bases and J lost 10; bases outside the gene matches: 3.

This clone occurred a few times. The CDR3 DNA is TGTGCCTGGTTTCCAGGGGGAGCTAATGAAAAACTGTTTTTT. The encoded protein is CAWFPGGANEKLFF. The rearrangement joins TRBV30 to TRBJ1-4; 7 nucleotides align to TRBD1. The CDR3 runs 14 residues. Per the germline V gene, CDR1 is GTSNPN and CDR2 is SVGIG (reference sequence). The V segment lost 5 bases and the J segment 3 bases; nucleotides outside the gene matches: 6.

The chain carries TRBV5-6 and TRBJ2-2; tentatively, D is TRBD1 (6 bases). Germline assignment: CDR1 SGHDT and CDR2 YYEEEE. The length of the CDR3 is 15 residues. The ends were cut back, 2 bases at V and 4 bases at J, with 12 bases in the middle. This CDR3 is CASSFQGYGTGELFF. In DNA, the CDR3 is TGTGCCAGCAGCTTCCAGGGGTATGGCACCGGGGAGCTGTTTTTT.

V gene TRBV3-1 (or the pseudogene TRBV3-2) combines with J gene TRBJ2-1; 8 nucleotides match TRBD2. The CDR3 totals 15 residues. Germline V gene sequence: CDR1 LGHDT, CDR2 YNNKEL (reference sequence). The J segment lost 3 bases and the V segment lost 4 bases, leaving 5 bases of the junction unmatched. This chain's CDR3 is CASSRASGLYNEQFF. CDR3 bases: TGTGCCAGCAGCCGGGCTAGCGGGCTCTACAATGAGCAGTTCTTC.

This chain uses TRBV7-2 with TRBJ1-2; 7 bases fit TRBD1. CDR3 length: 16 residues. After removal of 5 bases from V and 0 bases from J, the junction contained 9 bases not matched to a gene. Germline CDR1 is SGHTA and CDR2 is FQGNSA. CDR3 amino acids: CASSPRATGPNYGYTF. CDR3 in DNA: TGTGCCAGCAGCCCTAGGGCGACAGGGCCTAACTATGGCTACACCTTC.

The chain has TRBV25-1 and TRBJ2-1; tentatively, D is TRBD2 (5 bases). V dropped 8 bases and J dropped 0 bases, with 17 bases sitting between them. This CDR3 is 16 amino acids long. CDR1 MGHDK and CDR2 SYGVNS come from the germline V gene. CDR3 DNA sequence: TGTGCCAGCGGCGGGCAGCAACACCTCTCCTACAATGAGCAGTTCTTC. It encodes CASGGQQHLSYNEQFF.

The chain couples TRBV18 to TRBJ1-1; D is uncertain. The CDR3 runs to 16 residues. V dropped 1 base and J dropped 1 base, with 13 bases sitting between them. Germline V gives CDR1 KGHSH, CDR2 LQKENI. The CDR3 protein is CASSPQGRVWNTEAFF. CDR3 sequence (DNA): TGTGCCAGCTCACCACAGGGAAGGGTGTGGAACACTGAAGCTTTCTTT.